A single T cell receptor (beta chain) is shown here with its context. The germline and genes are mouse ones. The read falls 1 residue short of the CDR3 end, and the missing part is taken from the germline J gene. The sample originates from a study of tissue T cells after allogeneic stem cell transplantation. The time point denotes: mouse harvest day 7 after allogeneic transplant. Mouse grafts combined 10^7 T-cell-depleted bone marrow cells with 10^6 splenic CD5+ T cells. TCRbeta CDR3 was sequenced at survey depth with template counts. Profiling relied on immunoSEQ multiplex PCR, and the TCRdb table lists in-frame clones only, not all of them. This repertoire shows about 6,700 clones, 40% to 50% found once; its top ten account for about 6.7%. The CDR3 runs to 10 residues. CDR1 is LGHNA and CDR2 is YNLKQL in the germline V gene (reference sequence). J lost 10 bases, V lost 8 bases, and 2 bases had no gene match.

This TCR came from a female BALB/c mouse given C57BL/6 T cells with graft-versus-host disease after an allogeneic hematopoietic cell transplant. Sample: gut tissue. The chain employs TRBV5 and TRBJ1-1, with 9 bases lining up with TRBD1. This CDR3 reads CASGTGRVFF. The sequenced CDR3 bases are TGTGCCAGCGGGACAGGGCGAGTCTTC.